This T cell receptor beta chain was captured in a study of monozygotic twins with inflammatory bowel disease. From germline, CDR1 is SGHNT and CDR2 YYREEE (reference sequence). There are 15 residues in the CDR3. With regard to this clonotype: The antigen is unknown.

Findings and caveats of the study: Whereas healthy co-twins had higher TCRbeta diversity (inverse Simpson), IBD patients had lower diversity. Clonotype overlap with others was lower in IBD patients than in healthy twins, a difference that was greatest with disease activity.

TCRdb reanalyzed the 5' RACE reads and collapses them to one entry per CDR3 protein, without DNA. The sample includes approximately 400,000 distinct CDR3 sequences. The V gene is TRBV5-4, the J gene TRBJ1-4; without DNA, the TCRdb call of TRBD1 cannot be checked. This TCR came from a human donor with ulcerative colitis or Crohn's disease, or a healthy co-twin of an affected twin (not recorded which). Sequenced material: blood. CDR3 loop: CASSPSGTGGEKLFF.